This T cell receptor (beta chain) was identified in a study of Ad26.COV2.S vaccination and SARS-CoV-2 variants. The germline CDR1 and CDR2 sequences are MNHEY and SVGAGI. The CDR3 extends over 16 amino acids. Trimming took 0 bases from V and 9 from J; bases not matched to a gene: 7. Treatment denoted: 15 to 20 received Ad26.COV2.S at low or high dose, single or two shots; 5 received placebo; per-sample allocation not given. The investigators took samples on day 63 after the first vaccine or placebo injection. The repertoire was sequenced with immunoSEQ multiplex PCR; TCRdb's copy has only in-frame clones and lacks some. In the table there are about 680,000 clones, about 89% of which are singletons.

The material sequenced was peripheral blood, taken in a trial of Ad26.COV2.S vaccine versus placebo. The chain is built from TRBV6-5 and TRBJ1-6, with 8 bases identical to TRBD1. This TCR was sampled from a person between 18 and 60 years old who received the Ad26.COV2.S COVID-19 vaccine or a placebo. The CDR3 loop is CASSYSRTGLGSPLHF. In DNA, the CDR3 is TGTGCCAGCAGTTACTCGAGGACAGGGCTAGGTTCACCCCTCCACTTT.